This T cell receptor beta chain was obtained from a study of siplizumab effects on memory and regulatory T cells. Study-wide results and limits: Of the proliferating CD4+ or CD8+ clones, roughly 75-95% lacked a naive or memory phenotype that could be assigned.

TCRdb keeps only in-frame clones here, not all; method: immunoSEQ multiplex PCR. The table includes more than 75,000 clones, approximately 94% detected once. This CDR3 contains 15 residues. The germline V gene has CDR1 SGDLS and CDR2 YYNGEE. V lost 0 bases to trimming and J lost 7 bases, with 15 bases between them. To note about this clone: No antigen is known for it.

This TCR was recovered from a human donor in good health. This chain links TRBV9 with TRBJ2-3; D gene ambiguous. The sequencing sample was made of CD8+ T cells sorted from blood. The CDR3 DNA sequence: TGTGCCAGCAGCGTAGGAACGGCACGCGGAAATACGCAGTATTTT. It codes for CASSVGTARGNTQYF. Variable domain in full (rest from reference TRBV9 and TRBJ2-3): DSGVTQTPKHLITATGQRVTLRCSPRSGDLSVYWYQQSLDQGLQFLIQYYNGEERAKGNILERFSAQQFPDLHSELNLSSLELGDSALYFCASSVGTARGNTQYFGPGTRLTVL.